Listed below are T cell receptor beta chains from one sample, sequenced in a study of blood T cell repertoires in COVID-19. Clones were read by immunoSEQ multiplex PCR, and TCRdb kept only the in-frame ones, dropping some. Of 9,500 to 11,000 clones in the sample, approximately 90% were seen once. Sequencing used peripheral blood. Every receptor here comes from a human donor in a cohort sampled during active COVID-19. The CDR3 runs from the conserved cysteine through the conserved F or W. Each record gives: D gene, clone size, J gene, V gene, CDR3 protein, CDR3 DNA. The D gene is left open where the match is weak. Size values are once, few and many counts, or a class for expanded clones, and some rows have none.

TRBD1 | . | TRBJ1-6 | TRBV6-5 | CASSRQGRDSPLHF | TGTGCCAGCAGTCGACAGGGAAGGGATTCACCCCTCCACTTT
. | . | TRBJ2-3 | TRBV5-1 | CASSLGERGTDTQYF | TGCGCCAGCAGCTTGGGGGAGAGGGGCACAGATACGCAGTATTTT
. | . | TRBJ1-1 | TRBV18 | CASSPPYREAFF | TGTGCCAGCTCACCACCTTACAGGGAAGCTTTCTTT
. | . | TRBJ2-1 | TRBV25-1 | CASNDQTGDTYNEQFF | TGTGCCAGCAACGACCAGACAGGCGACACCTACAATGAGCAGTTCTTC
. | . | TRBJ1-2 | TRBV5-1 | CASSTGGEDGYTF | TGCGCCAGCAGCACGGGGGGCGAGGATGGCTACACCTTC
. | . | TRBJ1-1 | TRBV7-8 | CASSYVAGDTEAFF | TGTGCCAGCAGCTATGTAGCAGGGGACACTGAAGCTTTCTTT
TRBD2 | . | TRBJ2-3 | TRBV18 | CASSVAGGPDTQYF | TGTGCCAGCTCAGTGGCGGGGGGGCCAGATACGCAGTATTTT
TRBD2 | once | TRBJ2-3 | TRBV5-1 | CASSLAGGTDTQYF | TGCGCCAGCAGCTTGGCGGGGGGGACAGATACGCAGTATTTT
. | . | TRBJ1-1 | TRBV19 | CASSINPRAEAFF | TGTGCCAGTAGTATAAACCCACGGGCTGAAGCTTTCTTT
TRBD2 | once | TRBJ2-3 | TRBV4-2 | CASSLEAGGRGDTQYF | TGTGCCAGCAGCCTCGAAGCGGGGGGGAGGGGAGATACGCAGTATTTT
TRBD2 | few | TRBJ2-3 | TRBV4-1 | CASSIQRGAHFTDTQYF | TGCGCCAGCAGCATCCAGCGGGGGGCCCACTTCACAGATACGCAGTATTTT
. | . | TRBJ1-5 | TRBV18 | CASSSPGGYQPQHF | TGTGCCAGCTCATCTCCTGGGGGGTATCAGCCCCAGCATTTT
. | . | TRBJ1-1 | TRBV2 | CASRPRVTVTEAFF | TGTGCCAGCCGACCTCGGGTCACGGTGACTGAAGCTTTCTTT
. | . | TRBJ2-5 | TRBV13 | CASSLALAVGETQYF | TGTGCCAGCAGCTTAGCACTAGCAGTCGGAGAGACCCAGTACTTC
TRBD1 | . | TRBJ2-7 | TRBV19 | CASSRDREDEQYF | TGTGCCAGTAGTCGGGACAGGGAAGACGAGCAGTACTTC
TRBD2 | . | TRBJ2-1 | TRBV29-1 | CSVELAGGTYNEQFF | TGCAGCGTTGAACTAGCGGGGGGTACTTACAATGAGCAGTTCTTC
TRBD1 | . | TRBJ2-2 | TRBV24-1 | CATRGQHNTGELFF | TGTGCCACCAGGGGACAGCATAACACCGGGGAGCTGTTTTTT
TRBD1 | once | TRBJ1-1 | TRBV23-1 | CASRPGTGNTEAFF | TGCGCCAGCAGACCCGGGACAGGGAACACTGAAGCTTTCTTT
TRBD1 | . | TRBJ1-3 | TRBV6-5 | CASRDRAGNTIYF | TGTGCCAGCAGGGACAGGGCTGGAAACACCATATATTTT
. | . | TRBJ1-2 | TRBV28 | CASSLELNYGYTF | TGTGCCAGCAGTTTAGAGCTTAACTATGGCTACACCTTC
TRBD1 | . | TRBJ2-1 | TRBV5-1 | CASSFGQGAYNEQFF | TGCGCCAGCAGCTTCGGACAGGGGGCTTACAATGAGCAGTTCTTC
TRBD1 | . | TRBJ1-4 | TRBV18 | CASSPSGQGNEKLFF | TGTGCCAGCTCACCAAGCGGACAGGGGAATGAAAAACTGTTTTTT
TRBD1 | . | TRBJ1-2 | TRBV6-5 | CASRTGTANYGYTF | TGTGCCAGCAGGACCGGGACAGCTAACTATGGCTACACCTTC
. | . | TRBJ1-2 | TRBV4-1 | CASSPRTEDYGYTF | TGCGCCAGCAGCCCTCGGACAGAGGACTATGGCTACACCTTC
TRBD2 | . | TRBJ2-3 | TRBV6-5 | CASRGLAGGPDTQYF | TGTGCCAGCAGAGGACTAGCGGGGGGGCCAGATACGCAGTATTTT
. | . | TRBJ1-4 | TRBV7-3 | CASSEQGGGEKLFF | TGTGCCAGCAGCGAACAGGGAGGGGGTGAAAAACTGTTTTTT
. | . | TRBJ2-5 | TRBV2 | CASRPEYLRETQYF | TGTGCCAGCAGGCCCGAATACCTGCGGGAGACCCAGTACTTC
. | . | TRBJ2-2 | TRBV7-6 | CASSLALTGELFF | TGTGCCAGCAGCTTAGCGCTAACCGGGGAGCTGTTTTTT
. | . | TRBJ2-7 | TRBV7-2 | CASSWGLHSYEQYF | TGTGCCAGCAGCTGGGGACTTCATTCCTACGAGCAGTACTTC
. | . | TRBJ1-6 | TRBV30 | CAWSAGEADNSPLHF | TGTGCCTGGAGCGCGGGTGAGGCAGATAATTCACCCCTCCACTTT
TRBD2 | . | TRBJ2-3 | TRBV11-3 | CASSFRTSGPTDTQYF | TGTGCCAGCAGCTTCAGGACTAGCGGGCCCACAGATACGCAGTATTTT
TRBD1 | . | TRBJ1-5 | TRBV7-8 | CASSSVEGASNQPQHF | TGTGCCAGCAGCTCGGTGGAGGGGGCAAGTAATCAGCCCCAGCATTTT